A selection of T cell receptor beta chains follows, all from one sample in a study of T cell repertoires in aging, cancer and after chemotherapy. TCRdb processed the multiplex PCR reads anew with MiXCR; each CDR3 protein has one entry. The sample has about 12,000 distinct CDR3 sequences, about 25% seen once; the top ten hold less than 3%. The sequencing sample was made of blood. Source of these receptors: a human donor in good health. Both conserved end residues are part of each CDR3. A D gene is named only where the DNA matches it firmly. Size is stated for part of the rows, as once, few or many counts, or as a class when the clone is expanded.

TRBJ1-2 | TRBV6-6 | 16 | NA | NA | TGTGCCAGCAATTTAAACCGGGACACCAGGACCTGGGGCTACACCTTC | CASNLNRDTRTWGYTF
TRBJ2-3 | TRBV6-2/TRBV6-3 | 13 | NA | NA | TGTGCCAGCAGTCCTACGGAGGGTAGTACGCAGTATTTT | CASSPTEGSTQYF
TRBJ2-2 | TRBV28 | 12 | NA | few | TGTGCCAGCCAAACGAACACCGGGGAGCTGTTTTTT | CASQTNTGELFF
TRBJ1-5 | TRBV20-1 | 15 | NA | NA | TGCAGTGCTAGGGACGGGACCAGACTCAATCAGCCCCAGCATTTT | CSARDGTRLNQPQHF
TRBJ1-2 | TRBV28 | 15 | NA | few | TGTGCCAGCAGCGTATATCATAGGGGGGACTATGGCTACACCTTC | CASSVYHRGDYGYTF
TRBJ1-3 | TRBV5-4 | 14 | NA | NA | TGTGCCAGCAGCTCTGGATTCTCTGGAAACACCATATATTTT | CASSSGFSGNTIYF
TRBJ2-2 | TRBV5-4 | 15 | TRBD1 | few | TGTGCCAGCAGCACCGGGACAGTGAACACCGGGGAGCTGTTTTTT | CASSTGTVNTGELFF
TRBJ2-1 | TRBV7-3 | 15 | TRBD1 | NA | TGTGCCAGCAGCTTAGGACAGGGTGGAAACAATGAGCAGTTCTTC | CASSLGQGGNNEQFF
TRBJ2-7 | TRBV7-6 | 15 | TRBD1 | medium-sized | TGTGCCAGCAGCACCCCGACAGGGGGTCGCTCCGAGCAGTACTTC | CASSTPTGGRSEQYF
TRBJ1-1 | TRBV7-3 | 16 | NA | few | TGTGCCAGCAGCCTGGCCACCCGGGGGAGGGACACTGAAGCTTTCTTT | CASSLATRGRDTEAFF
TRBJ2-2 | TRBV27 | 15 | NA | few | TGTGCCAGCAGTTCCGGACCCACAGGCGCCGGGGAGCTGTTTTTT | CASSSGPTGAGELFF
TRBJ1-2 | TRBV5-1 | 13 | NA | NA | TGCGCCAGCAGCTTGGGTGGTGACTATGGCTACACCTTC | CASSLGGDYGYTF
TRBJ1-1 | TRBV20-1 | 15 | TRBD1 | few | TGCAGTGCTAGTCTCCACGCCCAGGGGGGGACTGAAGCTTTCTTT | CSASLHAQGGTEAFF
TRBJ2-1 | TRBV7-9 | 15 | TRBD2 | few | TGTGCCAGCAGCCCAGGACTAGCTAATGAGAATGAGCAGTTCTTC | CASSPGLANENEQFF
TRBJ2-2 | TRBV5-4 | 12 | NA | few | TGTGCCAGCAGCTCGGACACCGGGGAGCTGTTTTTT | CASSSDTGELFF
TRBJ2-5 | TRBV6-2/TRBV6-3 | 14 | NA | large | TGTGCCAGCAGTTACGAGGACGTCCAAGAGACCCAGTACTTC | CASSYEDVQETQYF
TRBJ1-6 | TRBV28 | 13 | NA | NA | TGTGCCAGCAGTAGGGAGGTGAATTCACCCCTCCACTTT | CASSREVNSPLHF
TRBJ1-2 | TRBV6-5 | 15 | NA | medium-sized | TGTGCCAGCAGAGGATGGGCTTCGCCTAACTATGGCTACACCTTC | CASRGWASPNYGYTF
TRBJ2-7 | TRBV20-1 | 14 | NA | few | TGCAGTGCTAGAGATATCAGGGGCAGCTACGAGCAGTACTTC | CSARDIRGSYEQYF
TRBJ2-3 | TRBV6-5 | 14 | TRBD2 | medium-sized | TGTGCCAGCAGGCCTAGGACTAGCGGGGGTTCGCAGTATTTT | CASRPRTSGGSQYF
TRBJ1-4 | TRBV5-6 | 15 | TRBD1 | few | TGTGCCAGCAGCTTGAAAACAGGGGAGGATGAAAAACTGTTTTTT | CASSLKTGEDEKLFF
TRBJ2-7 | TRBV28 | 13 | TRBD1 | NA | TGTGCCAGCAGTCCGGGACAGGGTGGCGAGCAGTACTTC | CASSPGQGGEQYF